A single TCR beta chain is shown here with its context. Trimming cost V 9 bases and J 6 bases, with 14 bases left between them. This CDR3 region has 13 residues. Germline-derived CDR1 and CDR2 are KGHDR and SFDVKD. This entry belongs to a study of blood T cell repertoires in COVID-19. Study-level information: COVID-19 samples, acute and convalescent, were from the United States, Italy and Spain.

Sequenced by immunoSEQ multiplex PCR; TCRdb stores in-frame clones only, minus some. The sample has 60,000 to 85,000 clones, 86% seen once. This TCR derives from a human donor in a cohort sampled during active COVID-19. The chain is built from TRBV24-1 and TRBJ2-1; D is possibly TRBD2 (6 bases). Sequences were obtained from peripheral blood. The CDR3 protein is CATGGRAVNEQFF. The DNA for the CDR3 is TGTGCCACCGGAGGGCGGGCAGTCAATGAGCAGTTCTTC.